One sample yielded the 25 T cell receptor beta chains listed below, sequenced in a study of tumor and adjacent non-tumor tissue in lung cancer. The library came from three nested PCR rounds adapted from ARM-PCR protocols. One entry per CDR3 protein results from TCRdb running MiXCR on the multiplex PCR reads. The table shows tens of thousands of distinct CDR3 sequences, with more than 55% occurring only once. This sample's RNA came from whole unsorted tissue. This non-tumor lung sample came from over 3 cm beyond the tumor edge. Specimen: distant non-tumor lung tissue. All receptors come from a man between 65 and 85 years old with non-small cell lung cancer.

The rearrangement joins TRBV28 to TRBJ1-2; possible D gene TRBD1, 5 bases. This CDR3 has 13 residues. Germline V lookup: CDR1 MDHEN, CDR2 SYDVKM. V lost 5 bases, J lost 4 bases, and 11 bases lay in between. CDR3 nucleotide sequence: TGTGCCAGCAGTCCTCAGACAGTCTATGGCTACACCTTC. Its protein product is CASSPQTVYGYTF.

Comments on this clonotype: Germline and junction disagree at one end, which may indicate a read error. The chain recombines TRBV20-1 with TRBJ2-1; 8 nucleotides line up with TRBD2. In germline, CDR1 is DFQATT, CDR2 SNEGSKA (reference sequence). This CDR3 is built from 15 residues. CDR3 sequence reads: CSARGVREGYNEQFF. The CDR3 DNA reads TGCAGTGCTAGAGGGGTCCGGGAGGGCTATAATGAACAGTTCTTC.

Worth noting for this clonotype: With a much larger clone just one base away, this may be a read error. The CDR3 does not close with the conserved phenylalanine or tryptophan, likely indicating a read error. The chain joins TRBV5-5 to TRBJ2-1, with 9 bases identical to TRBD2. Trimming took 0 bases from V and 2 from J; bases not matched to a gene: 3. The germline V gene encodes CDR1 SGHKS and CDR2 YYEKEE (reference sequence). CDR3 size: 16 residues. The CDR3 reads CASSLGRLAAYNEQFL. Here the CDR3 DNA reads TGTGCCAGCAGCTTGGGTCGACTAGCGGCCTACAATGAGCAGTTCCTC.

Turning to this clonotype: This likely comes from a read error, as the CDR3 has no conserved phenylalanine or tryptophan at its end. V and J are TRBV29-1 and TRBJ1-1, with D possibly TRBD1 on 6 matching bases. The CDR3 covers 15 residues. CDR1 is SQVTM, CDR2 ANQGSEA, per germline. DNA of the CDR3: TGCAGTGTTGAAACGGGGGGCAGGCCTAGCACTGAAGCTTTCTCT. Protein: CSVETGGRPSTEAFS.

The chain employs TRBV5-1 and TRBJ2-1; 12 positions match TRBD2. CDR3 length: 18 amino acids. The ends lost 4 bases at V and 8 bases at J; junction bases unmatched: 16. Germline V gives CDR1 SGHRS, CDR2 YFSETQ. The CDR3 DNA follows: TGCGCCAGCAGCCCTCAGCTAGCGGGAGGGCTTCCGACTCATGAGCAGTTCTTC. Amino acid sequence: CASSPQLAGGLPTHEQFF.

As regards this clonotype: This sequence may be a read error, since a much larger clone differs from it by one base. The V and J genes are TRBV5-6 and TRBJ2-1; 10 bases agree with TRBD2. This CDR3 comprises 15 residues. Per germline, CDR1 SGHDT and CDR2 YYEEEE. The trim removed 1 base at V and 6 bases at J, leaving 4 bases unmatched. CDR3 amino acids: CASSLNSGGCNEQFF. The CDR3 DNA reads TGTGCCAGCAGCTTGAATAGCGGGGGGTGCAATGAGCAGTTCTTC.

The sample holds many counts of this clonotype. This chain links TRBV5-5 with TRBJ2-1, with a weak D call TRBD1 (5 bases). Trimming took 4 bases from V and 3 from J, leaving 11 bases between them. The CDR3 has 14 amino acids. The V gene's germline CDR1 is SGHKS and CDR2 YYEKEE (reference sequence). CDR3 sequence (DNA): TGTGCCAGCAGCGGGGCGGCCAGCTACAATGAGCAGTTCTTC. Translated: CASSGAASYNEQFF.

On this clonotype itself: Because the CDR3 is missing its conserved closing phenylalanine or tryptophan, this is likely a read error. The chain recombines TRBV29-1 with TRBJ1-4; no clear D gene. This CDR3 contains 11 residues. CDR1 and CDR2 from the germline V gene are SQVTM and ANQGSEA. The CDR3, as DNA: TGCAGCGTTTGGCGGGCTGAAAGACTGTTTTAT. Encoded protein: CSVWRAERLFY.

Of note for this clonotype: This clone may be a read error of a much larger clone one base away. The chain is built from TRBV5-4 and TRBJ1-5, with a tentative D call TRBD1 (6 bases). CDR1 and CDR2 (germline): SGHNT, YYREEE (reference sequence). The CDR3 consists of 15 residues. The CDR3 DNA reads as TGTGTCAGCAGCCTGGACGTAGGGGGGGATCAGCCCCAGCATTTT. It specifies CVSSLDVGGDQPQHF.

This sequence joins TRBV4-2 and TRBJ1-6; D gene uncertain. Trimming took 0 bases from V and 11 from J, leaving 17 bases between them. Germline V gives CDR1 LGHNA, CDR2 YNFKEQ. The CDR3 totals 16 residues. CDR3 in DNA: TGTGCCAGCAGCCAAGATCAAAACAGTTATAGTCCACCCCTCCACTTT. It encodes CASSQDQNSYSPPLHF.

Concerning this clonotype itself: The conserved closing phenylalanine or tryptophan is absent in this CDR3, likely reflecting a read error. The DNA is omitted, as the CDR3 cannot be located on it reliably, and the CDR3 follows TCRdb's listing. The genes are TRBV11-2 and TRBJ2-7. The germline V gene encodes CDR1 SGHAT and CDR2 FQNNGV. 14 amino acids form the CDR3, both terminal residues included. CDR3 sequence: CASSLEVRNHEQHL.

CDR3 sequence (DNA): TGCAGTGCCACTATCACGGCAGGGCGGAGTGGAAACATTCAGTACTTC. It encodes CSATITAGRSGNIQYF. The chain employs TRBV20-1 and TRBJ2-4, with D maybe TRBD1 (5 bases). V dropped 6 bases and J dropped 6 bases, with 24 bases sitting between them. CDR1 DFQATT and CDR2 SNEGSKA come from the germline V gene (reference sequence). The CDR3 has 16 residues.

This rearrangement joins TRBV11-1 to TRBJ2-2; D could derive from TRBD1 or TRBD2 (6 bases each). The germline V gene encodes CDR1 SGHAT and CDR2 FQDESV (reference sequence). Trimming stripped 5 bases from V and 8 bases from J, with 18 bases between. This CDR3 contains 15 residues. For the CDR3, the DNA is TGTGCCAGCAGCCCAGGGGATACCGGGGGTGGGGAGCTGTTTTTT. This gives the protein CASSPGDTGGGELFF.

To note about this clonotype: A junction boundary mismatches the germline segment, possibly from a read error. The CDR3 coding sequence is TGCAGCATTAGGACAGGTAACACTGAAGCTCTCTTT. Its protein is CSIRTGNTEALF. This sequence joins TRBV29-1 and TRBJ1-1; 7 positions agree with TRBD1. Per the germline V gene, CDR1 is SQVTM and CDR2 is ANQGSEA. This CDR3 contains 12 residues.

As concerns this clonotype: A read error may produce the germline difference seen at one junction end. The J gene is TRBJ2-7, the V gene TRBV11-2; no clear D. Germline V CDR1 and CDR2: SGHAT, FQNNGV. The CDR3 contains 14 residues. DNA of the CDR3: TGTGCCAGCAGTCTCGGGTCGGGTTCCTACGAGCAGCACTTC. Encoded protein: CASSLGSGSYEQHF.

The chain recombines TRBV7-9 with TRBJ2-7; D call uncertain. The germline V gene encodes CDR1 SEHNR and CDR2 FQNEAQ (reference sequence). The CDR3 is 13 amino acids. V was trimmed by 9 bases and J by 2 bases, leaving 14 bases between them. The CDR3: CASLEPITYEQYF. CDR3 coding DNA: TGTGCCAGTCTTGAGCCAATTACCTACGAGCAGTACTTC.

Regarding this clonotype: The junction and the germline gene differ at one end; a read error may be behind it. V is TRBV4-1 and J is TRBJ2-1; unclear D gene. The CDR3 extends over 16 amino acids. Germline CDR1 and CDR2: MGHRA and YSYEKL. The CDR3 region has the DNA TGCGCCAACAGTCGCCCCCTAGACGGATCCTACAATGAGCAGTTGTTC. It yields the protein CANSRPLDGSYNEQLF.

This clonotype was seen at least ten times. J is TRBJ2-5 and V is TRBV11-2; TRBD1 matches 8 bases. Losses at the gene ends were 1 base for V and 5 bases for J; bases not matched to a gene: 9. Germline V gene sequence: CDR1 SGHAT, CDR2 FQNNGV. The CDR3 totals 16 residues. CDR3 DNA: TGTGCCAGCAGCTTAGCCGACAGGGGATTGGGGGAGACCCAGTACTTC. Its translation: CASSLADRGLGETQYF.

This clonotype was detected only once. It is unclear where the CDR3 begins or ends on the DNA, so no DNA is shown, and the CDR3 is as TCRdb lists it. The chain couples TRBV12-2 to TRBJ2-1; TRBD2 is the table's D call and was not checked against the DNA. TRBV12-2 is described as a pseudogene. The CDR3 region is 20 residues in length, termini included. CDR3 region: CASRLVSGLAGVYECNEQFF.

A remark on this clonotype: The junction and the germline gene differ at one end; a read error may be behind it. The rearrangement uses TRBV20-1 and TRBJ2-6; D is possibly TRBD1 or TRBD2 (5 bases each). There are 13 residues in the CDR3. In germline, CDR1 is DFQATT, CDR2 SNEGSKA (reference sequence). The CDR3 spells CSASKPGANALTF. The DNA for the CDR3 is TGCAGTGCTAGTAAGCCCGGGGCCAACGCCCTGACTTTC.

V usage is TRBV5-6 and J usage is TRBJ2-7, with 10 nucleotides matching TRBD2. This CDR3 comprises 17 residues. V shed 3 bases and J 3 bases; nucleotides not matched to a gene: 12. Germline CDR1 is SGHDT and CDR2 is YYEEEE. The CDR3 coding sequence is TGTGCCAGCAGCTCTAGACTAGCGGGCACAAATAGCTACGAGCAGTACTTC. Translation: CASSSRLAGTNSYEQYF.

A word on this clonotype: The junction shows a germline mismatch at one end, possibly a read error. The genes are TRBV11-2 and TRBJ1-2; 9 bases align to TRBD1. Germline values: CDR1 SGHAT, CDR2 FQNNGV. The CDR3 runs 18 residues. The CDR3 protein is CANSSGPIEQGANYGYTF. The CDR3 DNA reads TGTGCCAACAGCTCGGGGCCCATAGAACAGGGGGCGAACTACGGGTACACCTTC.

To note about this clonotype: Mismatch with germline at one junction end may stem from a read error. The genes are TRBV29-1 and TRBJ1-5; 8 positions match TRBD1. This CDR3 is built from 17 residues. Germline V CDR1 and CDR2: SQVTM, ANQGSEA. The DNA of the CDR3 is TGCAGCGTAGACGTCGGGACAGGCGGTTCGAGCAATCAGACCCAGCATTTT. It codes for CSVDVGTGGSSNQTQHF.

Note on this clonotype: Just one base apart from a much larger clone, this may be a read error. The gene calls are TRBV20-1 and TRBJ2-7; the match to TRBD1 covers 7 bases. CDR3 length equals 12 residues. CDR1 is DFQATT and CDR2 is SNEGSKA in the germline V gene (reference sequence). J lost 9 bases, V lost 3 bases, and 8 bases had no gene match. The CDR3 is CSASEDRIGQYF. The CDR3 nucleotides read TGCAGTGCTAGTGAGGACAGGATCGGGCAGTACTTC.

As concerns this clonotype: Germline and junction disagree at one end, which may indicate a read error. The genes are TRBV7-9 and TRBJ1-1, with 8 positions matching TRBD1. The germline V gene has CDR1 SEHNR and CDR2 FQNEAQ (reference sequence). The CDR3 loop spans 14 amino acids. CDR3 sequence reads: CPSNYRGMNTEAFF. The CDR3 DNA follows: TGTCCCAGCAACTACAGGGGGATGAACACTGAAGCTTTCTTT.